This T cell receptor beta chain was sequenced for a study of vaccination and CD4 T cells after COVID-19 (dated by TCRdb to the early 2020s). In the study overall: Convalescent patients had a positive SARS-CoV-2 result on nasal swab PCR, and of these patients, some ten had mild disease and one had severe disease. The convalescent cohort included six males and four females, with two Hispanic individuals, seven Caucasians, two Asians and one multiracial person. Two doses of either the Pfizer-BioNTech BNT162b2 vaccine (n=8) or the Moderna mRNA-1273 vaccine (n=2) were administered to participants. Post-COVID blood samples were collected from convalescent patients a median of around 100 days after diagnosis, with a range of about 35 to 180 days. Post-vaccine blood samples were obtained a median of about 72 days after the second vaccine dose, with a range of about 13 to 241 days. Overlapping spike peptide pools from SARS-CoV-2 and from the common cold coronaviruses HCoV-NL63, HCoV-OC43 and HCoV-229E were used as culture stimuli. Control cultures received a CEFX viral epitope pool as the positive control, an HIV-1 Nef peptide pool as the negative control, or no peptide. The spike-specific CD4+ TCR repertoire was compared before and after mRNA vaccination in over nine COVID-19 convalescent patients and several infection-naive healthy vaccine recipients.

V lost 7 bases and J lost 6 bases; the stretch between them is 9 bases long. CDR1 LNHDA and CDR2 SQIVND were looked up in the germline V gene (reference sequence). Counted from cysteine to phenylalanine, this CDR3 has 12 amino acids. Only the CDR3 DNA is retained, 36 bases long and in frame from the first base. Library construction relied on PCR. DNA from cultured CD4+ T cells underwent TCR sequencing with the Oncomine TCR Beta short-read assay at the Johns Hopkins FTIC core. Genomic DNA was extracted from the cultured CD4+ T cells with the QIAamp micro DNA kit. Oncomine TCR Beta libraries made from cultured CD4+ T cells were pooled using unique dual indexes and sequenced on an Illumina iSeq 100. In the source study's methods: Non-productive sequences were removed, and CDR3s that did not start with C, did not end with F or W, or were shorter than 7 amino acids were discarded. The MANAFEST web application was used to identify antigen-specific clonotypes by comparing peptide-stimulated wells against reference wells and other culture wells. Positive clones required FDR below 0.05, an odds ratio above 5, and productive frequency above 0.1% in at least two of three replicate wells. Cross-reactive clonotypes were defined as significantly expanded in both SARS-CoV-2 spike wells and at least one common cold coronavirus spike condition. CDR3 homology was assessed with Levenshtein distances (stringdist) and unrooted phylogenetic trees (ape) in R version 3.6.1. The public sequencing data were trimmed at Q25 with fastp and processed into clonotypes with MiXCR by TCRdb, which kept only in-frame beta chains. Rows with one shared CDR3 protein collapse into an entry with the most common genes and DNA. The V and J calls were determined by TCRdb, not by the authors. The sample includes fewer than 15,000 distinct CDR3 sequences, with 45% observed a single time. Roughly 7.3% of the sample is held by the ten biggest clonotypes.

Paper-wide results and their limitations: Although the median number of SARS-CoV-2-reactive clonotypes went up from some 23 after infection to 35 to 40 after vaccination, the increase was not significant. The number of convalescent patients in the study was relatively small, and the study did not examine early timepoints following natural infection. Of the vaccine-specific clones in convalescent patients, 304 of 307, or nearly all, reacted only to SARS-CoV-2 spike and did not cross-react with common cold coronaviruses. Among convalescent patients, a median around 83% of the SARS-CoV-2-reactive clones seen after vaccination appeared only after vaccination, which suggests priming specific to the vaccine.

Details on this clonotype: Its antigen target is currently unknown. Base qualities are not recorded, but no much larger clone differs from it by a single base.

The intended sense of this specimen's treatment or condition label: 10-day PBMC culture with coronavirus spike peptide pools or control peptides (ViraFEST assay). The ViraFEST assay, used in the study, expanded antigen-specific T cells with peptide pools and then identified the expanded clonotypes through TCR sequencing. The convalescent patients' positive SARS-CoV-2 PCR tests fell between March and December 2020, which was before the Alpha, Beta and Delta variants emerged in the United States. Over 1.5 million PBMCs per well were cultured in IMDM with approximately 5.5% human AB serum and about 9.7 IU/ml IL-2, plus 10 ug/ml peptide pools. On days 3 and 7, half of the culture medium was replaced with fresh IL-2-containing medium. After 9 to 10 days of culture, CD4+ T cells were isolated by negative selection using the EasySep CD4+ T cell isolation kit. Ficoll-Paque Plus gradient centrifugation was used to isolate PBMCs from whole blood, and the isolated PBMCs were then either used fresh or cryopreserved at -140C. In general, triplicate wells were set up for every culture condition.

The V gene is TRBV19 and the J gene is TRBJ2-2; the D region is possibly TRBD1 or TRBD2, each matching across 6 bases. This receptor was obtained from a human donor who had recovered from COVID-19. Sequencing used CD4+ T cells from blood, cultured in vitro, obtained after SARS-CoV-2 vaccination. The sequenced DNA is TGTGCCAGTATCCGGGGGCCCGGGGAGCTGTTTTTT. Translated, it reads CASIRGPGELFF.